This TCR beta chain was recovered during a study of T cell responses to AZD1222 COVID-19 vaccine. Study-wide findings and caveats: None of the repertoires were sampled until the peak T cell response had passed.

The repertoire was sequenced with immunoSEQ multiplex PCR; TCRdb's copy has only in-frame clones and lacks some. The sample lists some 200,000 clones, approximately 93% occurring once. The CDR3 contains 15 residues. The germline V and J ends were trimmed by 5 bases and 2 bases, with 14 bases remaining between them. Germline V CDR1 and CDR2: LNHDA, SQIVND (reference sequence). Investigators merged groups given second doses at roughly 4 or roughly 12 weeks. The sample holds a few counts of this clone. Its specificity is unknown. The chain has TRBV19 and TRBJ2-3; weak D call: TRBD1 (6 bases). This clonotype was obtained from an adult who received the AZD1222 COVID-19 vaccine. This sample comprised peripheral blood, obtained 28 days after the second AZD1222 dose. CDR3 in amino acids: CASSPDRRFTDTQYF. The CDR3 nucleotides are TGTGCCAGTAGTCCCGACAGGAGATTCACAGATACGCAGTATTTT.